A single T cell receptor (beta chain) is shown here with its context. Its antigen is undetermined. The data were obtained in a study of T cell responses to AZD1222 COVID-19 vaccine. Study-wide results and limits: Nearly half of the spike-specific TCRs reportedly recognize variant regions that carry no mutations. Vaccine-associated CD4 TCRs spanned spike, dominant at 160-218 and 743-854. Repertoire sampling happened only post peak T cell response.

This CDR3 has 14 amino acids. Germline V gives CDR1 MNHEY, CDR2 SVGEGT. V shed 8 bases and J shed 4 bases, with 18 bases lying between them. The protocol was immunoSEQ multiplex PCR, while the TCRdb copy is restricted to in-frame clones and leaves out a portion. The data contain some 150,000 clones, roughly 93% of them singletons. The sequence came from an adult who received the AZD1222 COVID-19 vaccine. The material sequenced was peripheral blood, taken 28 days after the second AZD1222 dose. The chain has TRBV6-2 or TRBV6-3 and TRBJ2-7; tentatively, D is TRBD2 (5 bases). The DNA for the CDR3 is TGTGCCAGCCGTTCCTTGCGTGGCGGGTACGAGCAGTACTTC. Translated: CASRSLRGGYEQYF.